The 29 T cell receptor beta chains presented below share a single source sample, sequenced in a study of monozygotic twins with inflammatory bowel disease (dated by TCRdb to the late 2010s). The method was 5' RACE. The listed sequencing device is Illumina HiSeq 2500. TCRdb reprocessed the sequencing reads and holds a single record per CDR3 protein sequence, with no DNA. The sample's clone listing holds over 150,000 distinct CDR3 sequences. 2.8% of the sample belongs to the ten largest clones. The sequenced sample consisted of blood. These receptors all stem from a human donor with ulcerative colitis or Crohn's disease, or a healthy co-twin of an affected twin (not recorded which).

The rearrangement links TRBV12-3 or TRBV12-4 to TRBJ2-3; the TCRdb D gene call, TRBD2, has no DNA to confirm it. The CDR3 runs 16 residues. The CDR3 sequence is CASSLKTSGRTDTQYF.

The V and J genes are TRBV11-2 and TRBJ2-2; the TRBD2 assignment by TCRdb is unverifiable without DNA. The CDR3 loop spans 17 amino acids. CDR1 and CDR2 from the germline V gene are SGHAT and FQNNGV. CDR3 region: CASRLGTSGRNTGELFF.

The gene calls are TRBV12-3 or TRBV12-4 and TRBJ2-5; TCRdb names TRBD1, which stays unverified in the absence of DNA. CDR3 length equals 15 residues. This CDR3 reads CASSETPGQQETQYF.

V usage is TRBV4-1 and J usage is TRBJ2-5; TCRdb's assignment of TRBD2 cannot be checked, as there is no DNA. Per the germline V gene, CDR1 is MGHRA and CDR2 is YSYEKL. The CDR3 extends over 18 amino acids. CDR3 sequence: CASTPGGGVGPSRETQYF.

The CDR3 reads CASSPRVAGDTDTQYF. The chain combines TRBV11-2 with TRBJ2-3; TCRdb picks TRBD2, but there is no DNA to check that call. The CDR3 has 16 amino acids. Per germline, CDR1 SGHAT and CDR2 FQNNGV.

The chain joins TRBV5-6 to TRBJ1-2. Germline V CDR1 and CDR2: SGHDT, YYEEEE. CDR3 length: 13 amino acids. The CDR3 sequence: CASSLVRPEGYTF.

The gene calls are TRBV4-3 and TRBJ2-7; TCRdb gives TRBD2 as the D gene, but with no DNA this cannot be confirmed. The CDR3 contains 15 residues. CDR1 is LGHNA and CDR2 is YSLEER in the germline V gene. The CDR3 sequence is CASSRLAGDYYEQYF.

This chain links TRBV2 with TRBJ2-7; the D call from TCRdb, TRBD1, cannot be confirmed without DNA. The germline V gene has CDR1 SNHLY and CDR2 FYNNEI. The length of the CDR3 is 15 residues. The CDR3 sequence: CASSEFLQVSYEQYF.

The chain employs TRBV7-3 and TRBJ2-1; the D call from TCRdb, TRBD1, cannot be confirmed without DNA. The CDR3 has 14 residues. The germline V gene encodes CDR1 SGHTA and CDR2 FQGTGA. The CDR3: CASSSGYYDNEQFF.

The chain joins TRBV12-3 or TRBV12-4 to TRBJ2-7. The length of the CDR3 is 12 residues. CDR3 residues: CASSLAPGEQYF.

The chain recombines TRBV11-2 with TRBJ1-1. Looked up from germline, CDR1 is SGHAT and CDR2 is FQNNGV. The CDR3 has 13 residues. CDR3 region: CASSLGGLTEAFF.

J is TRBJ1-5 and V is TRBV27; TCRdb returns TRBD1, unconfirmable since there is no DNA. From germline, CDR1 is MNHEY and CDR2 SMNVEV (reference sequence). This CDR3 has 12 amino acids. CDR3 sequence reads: CASSQGDQPQHF.

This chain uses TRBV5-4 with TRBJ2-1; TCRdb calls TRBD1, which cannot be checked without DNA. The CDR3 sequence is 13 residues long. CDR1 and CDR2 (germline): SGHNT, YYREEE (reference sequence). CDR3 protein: CASKDRARNEQFF.

CDR3 amino acids: CASSFGGTGELFF. The chain combines TRBV5-1 with TRBJ2-2. Germline lookup yields CDR1 SGHRS and CDR2 YFSETQ. CDR3 length: 13 amino acids. The complete variable domain, with remaining parts taken from reference TRBV5-1 and TRBJ2-2, reads KAGVTQTPRYLIKTRGQQVTLSCSPISGHRSVSWYQQTPGQGLQFLFEYFSETQRNKGNFPGRFSGRQFSNSRSEMNVSTLELGDSALYLCASSFGGTGELFFGEGSRLTVL.

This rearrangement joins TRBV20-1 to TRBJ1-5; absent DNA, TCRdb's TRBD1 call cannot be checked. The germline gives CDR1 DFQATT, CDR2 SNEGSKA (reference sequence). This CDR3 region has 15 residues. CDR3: CSTNLRGLGNQPQHF.

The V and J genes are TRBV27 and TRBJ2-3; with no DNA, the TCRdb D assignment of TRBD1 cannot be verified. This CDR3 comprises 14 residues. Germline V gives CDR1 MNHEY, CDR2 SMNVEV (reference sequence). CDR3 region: CASSLGTGHDTQYF.

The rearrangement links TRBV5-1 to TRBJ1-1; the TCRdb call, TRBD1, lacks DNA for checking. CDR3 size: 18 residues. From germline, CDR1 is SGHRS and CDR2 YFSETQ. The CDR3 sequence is CASSGRDRGQRSNTEAFF. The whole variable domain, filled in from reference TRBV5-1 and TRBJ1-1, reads KAGVTQTPRYLIKTRGQQVTLSCSPISGHRSVSWYQQTPGQGLQFLFEYFSETQRNKGNFPGRFSGRQFSNSRSEMNVSTLELGDSALYLCASSGRDRGQRSNTEAFFGQGTRLTVV.

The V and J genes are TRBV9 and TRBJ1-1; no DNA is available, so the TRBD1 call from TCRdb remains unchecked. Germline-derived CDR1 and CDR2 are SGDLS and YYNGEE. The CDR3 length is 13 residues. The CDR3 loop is CASSVVGATEAFF.

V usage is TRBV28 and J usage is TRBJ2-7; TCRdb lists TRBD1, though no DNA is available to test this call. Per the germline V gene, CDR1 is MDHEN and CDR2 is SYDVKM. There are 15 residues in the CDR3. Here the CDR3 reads CASSFQGARTYEQYF.

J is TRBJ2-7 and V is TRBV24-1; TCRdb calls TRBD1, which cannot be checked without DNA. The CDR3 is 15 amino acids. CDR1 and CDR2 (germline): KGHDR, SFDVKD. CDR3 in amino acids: CATSDPGTSSYEQYF.

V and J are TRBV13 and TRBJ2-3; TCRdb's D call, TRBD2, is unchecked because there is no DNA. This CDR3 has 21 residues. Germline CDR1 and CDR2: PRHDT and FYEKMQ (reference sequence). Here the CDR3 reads CASSLEDRAGLAGVRTDTQYF.

The CDR3 sequence: CASSSFYQGENTEAFF. V gene TRBV7-2 combines with J gene TRBJ1-1; TCRdb outputs TRBD1, but without DNA this stays unchecked. This CDR3 region has 16 residues. CDR1 and CDR2 from the germline V gene are SGHTA and FQGNSA.

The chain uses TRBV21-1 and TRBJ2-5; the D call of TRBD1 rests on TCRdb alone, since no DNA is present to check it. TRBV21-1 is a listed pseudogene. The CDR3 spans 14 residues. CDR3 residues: CASSKASRVETQYF.

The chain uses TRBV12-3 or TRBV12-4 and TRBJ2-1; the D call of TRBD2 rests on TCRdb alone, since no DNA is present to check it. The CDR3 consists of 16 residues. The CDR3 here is CASSLRVGRSYNEQFF.

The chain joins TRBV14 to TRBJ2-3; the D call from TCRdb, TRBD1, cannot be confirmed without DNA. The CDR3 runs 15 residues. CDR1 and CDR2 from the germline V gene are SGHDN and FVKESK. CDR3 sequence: CASSQVRPGLDTQYF.

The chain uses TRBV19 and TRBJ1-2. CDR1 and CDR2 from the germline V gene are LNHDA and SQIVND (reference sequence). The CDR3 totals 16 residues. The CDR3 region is CASSIPTGGARYGYTF. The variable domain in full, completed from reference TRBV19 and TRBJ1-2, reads DGGITQSPKYLFRKEGQNVTLSCEQNLNHDAMYWYRQDPGQGLRLIYYSQIVNDFQKGDIAEGYSVSREKKESFPLTVTSAQKNPTAFYLCASSIPTGGARYGYTFGSGTRLTVV.

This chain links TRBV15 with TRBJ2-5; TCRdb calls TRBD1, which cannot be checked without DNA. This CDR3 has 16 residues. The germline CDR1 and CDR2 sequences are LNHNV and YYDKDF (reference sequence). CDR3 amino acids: CATSRDEGTKQETQYF.

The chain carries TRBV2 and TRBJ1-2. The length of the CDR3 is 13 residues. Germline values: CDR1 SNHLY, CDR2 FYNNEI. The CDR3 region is CASSEGFNYGYTF.

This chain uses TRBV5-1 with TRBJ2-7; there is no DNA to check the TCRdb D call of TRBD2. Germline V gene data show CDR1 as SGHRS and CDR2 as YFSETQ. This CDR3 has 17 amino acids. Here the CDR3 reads CASSWTFASGNSYEQYF.